This TCR beta chain stems from a study of spatial heterogeneity in lung cancer. Study-wide results and caveats: How many expanded intratumoral alpha and beta TCRs were present tracked the tumor mutation count, which was a count of nonsynonymous mutations.

The time point: sample taken at primary tumor resection. Unsorted tumor, nontumor lung tissue or cryopreserved PBMC supplied the whole RNA. V dropped 1 base and J dropped 7; count of bases not matched to a gene: 6. This CDR3 region has 16 residues. The germline V gene has CDR1 LGHDT and CDR2 YNNKEL (reference sequence). TCRdb reprocessed the 5' RACE reads via MiXCR and lists one record per CDR3 protein. In the table there are 5,300 or so distinct CDR3 sequences, 7.4% of which are singletons. This clonotype came up many times. The antigen is undetermined. The input for sequencing was lung tumor tissue, taken at surgery. The TCR comes from a male donor with early-stage non-small cell lung cancer. The chain is built from TRBV3-1 and TRBJ2-1, with 11 bases identical to TRBD2. The chain's CDR3 is CASSQGRTSGGNEQFF. CDR3 nucleotides: TGTGCCAGCAGCCAAGGGAGAACTAGCGGGGGAAATGAGCAGTTCTTC.